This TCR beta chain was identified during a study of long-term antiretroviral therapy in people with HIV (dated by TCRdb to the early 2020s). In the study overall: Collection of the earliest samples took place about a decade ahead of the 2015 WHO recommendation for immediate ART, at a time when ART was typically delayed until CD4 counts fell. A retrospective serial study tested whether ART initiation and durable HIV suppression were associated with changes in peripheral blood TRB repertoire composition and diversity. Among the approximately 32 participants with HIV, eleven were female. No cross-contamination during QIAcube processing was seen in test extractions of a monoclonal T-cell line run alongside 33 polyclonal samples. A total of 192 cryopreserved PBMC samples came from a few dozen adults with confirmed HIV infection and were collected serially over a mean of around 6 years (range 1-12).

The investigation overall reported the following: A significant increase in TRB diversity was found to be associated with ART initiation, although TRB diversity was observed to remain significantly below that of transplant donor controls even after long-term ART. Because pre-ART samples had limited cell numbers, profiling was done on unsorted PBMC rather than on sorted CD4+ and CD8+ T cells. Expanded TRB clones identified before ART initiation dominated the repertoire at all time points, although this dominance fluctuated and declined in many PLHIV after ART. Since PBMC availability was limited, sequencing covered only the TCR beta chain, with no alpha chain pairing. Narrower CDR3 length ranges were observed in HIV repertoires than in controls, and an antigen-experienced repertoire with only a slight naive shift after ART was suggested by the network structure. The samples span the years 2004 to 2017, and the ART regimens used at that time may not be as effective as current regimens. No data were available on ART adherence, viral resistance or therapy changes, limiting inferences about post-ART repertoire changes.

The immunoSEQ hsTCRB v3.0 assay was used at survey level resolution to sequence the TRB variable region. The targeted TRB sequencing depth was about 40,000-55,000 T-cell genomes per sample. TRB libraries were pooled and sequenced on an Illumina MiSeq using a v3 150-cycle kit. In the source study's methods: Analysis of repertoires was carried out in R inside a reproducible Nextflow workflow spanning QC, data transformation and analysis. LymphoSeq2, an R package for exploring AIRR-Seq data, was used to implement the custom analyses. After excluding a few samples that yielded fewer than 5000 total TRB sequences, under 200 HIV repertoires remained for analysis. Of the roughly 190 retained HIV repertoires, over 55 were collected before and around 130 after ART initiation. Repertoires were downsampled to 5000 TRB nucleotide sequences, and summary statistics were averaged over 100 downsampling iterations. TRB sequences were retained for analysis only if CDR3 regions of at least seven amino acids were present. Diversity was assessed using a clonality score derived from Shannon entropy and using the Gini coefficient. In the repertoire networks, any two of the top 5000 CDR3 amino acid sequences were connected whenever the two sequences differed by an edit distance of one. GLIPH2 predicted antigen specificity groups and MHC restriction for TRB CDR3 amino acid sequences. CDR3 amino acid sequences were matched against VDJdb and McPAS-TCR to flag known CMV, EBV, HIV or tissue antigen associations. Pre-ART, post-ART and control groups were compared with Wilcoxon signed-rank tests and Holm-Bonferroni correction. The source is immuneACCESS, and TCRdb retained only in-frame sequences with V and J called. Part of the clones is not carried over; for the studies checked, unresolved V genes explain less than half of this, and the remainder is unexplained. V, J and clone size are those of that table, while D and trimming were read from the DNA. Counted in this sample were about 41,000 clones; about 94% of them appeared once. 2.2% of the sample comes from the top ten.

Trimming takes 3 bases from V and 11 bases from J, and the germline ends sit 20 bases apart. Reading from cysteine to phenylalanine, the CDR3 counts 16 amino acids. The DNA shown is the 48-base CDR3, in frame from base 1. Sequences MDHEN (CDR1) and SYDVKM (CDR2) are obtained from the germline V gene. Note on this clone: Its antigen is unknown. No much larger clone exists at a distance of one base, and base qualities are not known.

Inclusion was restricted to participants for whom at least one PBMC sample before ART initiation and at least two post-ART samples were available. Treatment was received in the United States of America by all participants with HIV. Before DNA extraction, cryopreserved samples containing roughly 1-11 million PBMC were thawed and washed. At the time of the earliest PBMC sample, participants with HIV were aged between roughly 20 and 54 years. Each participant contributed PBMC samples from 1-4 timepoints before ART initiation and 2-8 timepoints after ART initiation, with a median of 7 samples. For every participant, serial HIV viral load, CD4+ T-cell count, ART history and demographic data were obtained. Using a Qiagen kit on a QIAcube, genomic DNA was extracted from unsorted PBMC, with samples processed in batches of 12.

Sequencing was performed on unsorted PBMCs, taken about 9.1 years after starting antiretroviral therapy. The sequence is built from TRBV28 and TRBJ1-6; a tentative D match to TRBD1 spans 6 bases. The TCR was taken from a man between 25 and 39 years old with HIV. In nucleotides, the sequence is TGTGCCAGCAGTTTGTGGGGGGCGGGGTCGATTGCACCCCTCCACTTT. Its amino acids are CASSLWGAGSIAPLHF.